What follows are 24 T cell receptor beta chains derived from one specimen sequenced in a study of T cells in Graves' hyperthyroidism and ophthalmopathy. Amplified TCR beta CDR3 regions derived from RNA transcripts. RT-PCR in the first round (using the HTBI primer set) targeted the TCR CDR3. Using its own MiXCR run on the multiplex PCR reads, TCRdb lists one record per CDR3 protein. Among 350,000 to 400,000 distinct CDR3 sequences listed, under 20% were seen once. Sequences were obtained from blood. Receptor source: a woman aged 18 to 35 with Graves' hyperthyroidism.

The CDR3 spells CASSLYMGGSSYNSPLHF. The CDR3 DNA follows: TGCGCCAGCAGCTTGTATATGGGGGGAAGCTCCTATAATTCACCCCTCCACTTT. The rearrangement joins TRBV5-1 to TRBJ1-6; a weak D match, TRBD1 (5 bases). Trimming pared 1 base from V and 0 bases from J, leaving 14 bases between. The CDR3 sequence is 18 residues long. Germline V gives CDR1 SGHRS, CDR2 YFSETQ.

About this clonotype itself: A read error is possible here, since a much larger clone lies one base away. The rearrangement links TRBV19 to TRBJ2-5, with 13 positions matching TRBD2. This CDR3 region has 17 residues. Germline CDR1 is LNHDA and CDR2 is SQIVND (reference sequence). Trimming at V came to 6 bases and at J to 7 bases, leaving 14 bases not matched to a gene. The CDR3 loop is CASSQTSGGPGVGTQYF. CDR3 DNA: TGTGCCAGTAGCCAGACTAGCGGGGGGCCAGGGGTGGGGACCCAGTACTTC.

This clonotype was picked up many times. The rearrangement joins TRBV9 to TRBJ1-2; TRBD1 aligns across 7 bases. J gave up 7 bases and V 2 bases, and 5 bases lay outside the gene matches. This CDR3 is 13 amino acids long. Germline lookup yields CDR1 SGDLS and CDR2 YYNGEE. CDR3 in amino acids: CASSVTGVSGYTF. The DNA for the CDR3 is TGTGCCAGCAGCGTCACAGGGGTTAGTGGCTACACCTTC.

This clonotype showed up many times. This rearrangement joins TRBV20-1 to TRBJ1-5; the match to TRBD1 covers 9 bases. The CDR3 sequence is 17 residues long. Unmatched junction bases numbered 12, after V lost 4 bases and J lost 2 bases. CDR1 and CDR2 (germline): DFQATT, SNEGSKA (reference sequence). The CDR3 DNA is TGCAGTGCTACCGATACAGGGGGCGCGTTGCGCAATCAGCCCCAGCATTTT. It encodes CSATDTGGALRNQPQHF.

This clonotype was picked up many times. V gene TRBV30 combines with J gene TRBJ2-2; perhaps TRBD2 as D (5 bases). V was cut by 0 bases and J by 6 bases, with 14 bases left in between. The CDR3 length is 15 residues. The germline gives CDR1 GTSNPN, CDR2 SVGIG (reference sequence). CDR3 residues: CAWSVPPDYAGELFF. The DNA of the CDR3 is TGTGCCTGGAGTGTACCCCCCGACTACGCCGGGGAGCTGTTTTTT.

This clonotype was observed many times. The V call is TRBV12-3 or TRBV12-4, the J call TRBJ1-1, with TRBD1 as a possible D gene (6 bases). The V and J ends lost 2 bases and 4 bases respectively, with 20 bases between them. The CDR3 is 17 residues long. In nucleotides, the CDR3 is TGTGCCAGCAGTTTAATACGGGGGCTCAGGGATTCCACTGAAGCTTTCTTT. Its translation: CASSLIRGLRDSTEAFF.

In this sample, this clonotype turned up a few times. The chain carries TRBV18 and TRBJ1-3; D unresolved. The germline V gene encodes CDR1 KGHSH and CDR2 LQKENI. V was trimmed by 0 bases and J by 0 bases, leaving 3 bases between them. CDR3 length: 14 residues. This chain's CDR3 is CASSPPLSGNTIYF. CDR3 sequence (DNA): TGTGCCAGCTCACCACCTCTCTCTGGAAACACCATATATTTT.

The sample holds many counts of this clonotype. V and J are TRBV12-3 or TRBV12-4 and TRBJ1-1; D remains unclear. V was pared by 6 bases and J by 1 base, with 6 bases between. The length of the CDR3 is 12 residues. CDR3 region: CASSLRNTEAFF. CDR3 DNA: TGTGCCAGCAGCCTCCGGAACACTGAAGCTTTCTTT.

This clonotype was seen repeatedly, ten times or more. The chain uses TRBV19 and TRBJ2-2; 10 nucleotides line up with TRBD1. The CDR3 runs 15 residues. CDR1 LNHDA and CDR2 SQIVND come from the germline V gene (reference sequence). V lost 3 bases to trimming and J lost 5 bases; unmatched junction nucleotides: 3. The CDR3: CASSIPGQGTGELFF. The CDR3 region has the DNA TGTGCCAGTAGTATTCCGGGACAGGGGACCGGGGAGCTGTTTTTT.

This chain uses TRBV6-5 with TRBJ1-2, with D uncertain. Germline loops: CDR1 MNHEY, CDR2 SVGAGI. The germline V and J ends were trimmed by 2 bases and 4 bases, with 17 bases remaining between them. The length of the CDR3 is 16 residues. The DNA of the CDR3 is TGTGCCAGCAGTTACCACCCCCCACACGCGCGCTATGGCTACACCTTC. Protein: CASSYHPPHARYGYTF.

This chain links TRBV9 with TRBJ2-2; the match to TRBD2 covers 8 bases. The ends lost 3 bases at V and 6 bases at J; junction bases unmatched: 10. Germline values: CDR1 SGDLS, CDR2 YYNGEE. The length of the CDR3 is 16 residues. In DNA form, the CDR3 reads TGTGCCAGCAGCGCCCTGGCGGGGGGCGGGGCCGGGGAGCTGTTTTTT. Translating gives CASSALAGGGAGELFF.

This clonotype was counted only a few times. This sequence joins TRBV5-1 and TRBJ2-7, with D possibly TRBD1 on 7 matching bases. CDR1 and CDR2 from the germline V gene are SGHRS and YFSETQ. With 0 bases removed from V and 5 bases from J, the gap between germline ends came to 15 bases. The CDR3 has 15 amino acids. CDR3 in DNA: TGCGCCAGCAGCTTGGAAATTGCGGGGACAGACGAGCAGTACTTC. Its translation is CASSLEIAGTDEQYF.

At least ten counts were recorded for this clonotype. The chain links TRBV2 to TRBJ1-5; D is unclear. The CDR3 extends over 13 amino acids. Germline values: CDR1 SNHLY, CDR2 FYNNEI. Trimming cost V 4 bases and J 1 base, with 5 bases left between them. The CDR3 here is CASSAGSNQPQHF. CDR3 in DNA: TGTGCCAGCAGTGCGGGGAGCAATCAGCCCCAGCATTTT.

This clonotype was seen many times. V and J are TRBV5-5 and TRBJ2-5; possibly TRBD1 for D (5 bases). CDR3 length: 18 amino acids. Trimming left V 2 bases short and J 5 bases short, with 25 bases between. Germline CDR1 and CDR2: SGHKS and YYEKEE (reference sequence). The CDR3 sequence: CASSLGSRGQGNYETQYF. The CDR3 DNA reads TGTGCCAGCAGCTTAGGGTCTAGAGGTCAGGGAAATTACGAGACCCAGTACTTC.

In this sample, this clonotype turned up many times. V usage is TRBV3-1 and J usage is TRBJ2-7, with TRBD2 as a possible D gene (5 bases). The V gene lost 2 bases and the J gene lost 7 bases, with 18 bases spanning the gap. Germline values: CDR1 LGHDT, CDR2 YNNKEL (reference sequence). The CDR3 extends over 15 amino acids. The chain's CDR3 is CASSQTGSQAREQYF. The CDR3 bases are TGTGCCAGCAGCCAAACGGGGTCGCAGGCCAGGGAGCAGTACTTC.

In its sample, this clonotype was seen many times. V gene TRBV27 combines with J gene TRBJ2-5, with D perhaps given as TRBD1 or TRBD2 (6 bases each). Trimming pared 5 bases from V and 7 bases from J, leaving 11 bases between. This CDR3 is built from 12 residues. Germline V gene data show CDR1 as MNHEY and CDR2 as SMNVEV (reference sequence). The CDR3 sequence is CASSLQGGTQYF. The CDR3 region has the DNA TGTGCCAGCAGTCTACAGGGAGGGACCCAGTACTTC.

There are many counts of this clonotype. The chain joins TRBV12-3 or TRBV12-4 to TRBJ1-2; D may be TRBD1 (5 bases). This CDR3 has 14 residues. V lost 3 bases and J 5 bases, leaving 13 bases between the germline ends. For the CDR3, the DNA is TGTGCCAGCAGTTTTGTGCGGGGGGGTTATGGCTACACCTTC. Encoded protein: CASSFVRGGYGYTF.

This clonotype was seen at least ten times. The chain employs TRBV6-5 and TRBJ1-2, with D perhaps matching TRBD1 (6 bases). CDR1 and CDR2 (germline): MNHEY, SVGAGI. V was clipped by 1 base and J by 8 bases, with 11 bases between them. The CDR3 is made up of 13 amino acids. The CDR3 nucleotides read TGTGCCAGCAGTTACTTGGGGGCTCAAGGCTACACCTTC. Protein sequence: CASSYLGAQGYTF.

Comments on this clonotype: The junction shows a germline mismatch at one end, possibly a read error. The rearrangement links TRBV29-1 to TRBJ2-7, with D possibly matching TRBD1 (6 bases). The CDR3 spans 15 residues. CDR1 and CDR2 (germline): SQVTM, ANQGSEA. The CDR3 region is CSIEIPAGAFDEQYF. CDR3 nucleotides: TGCAGCATTGAGATCCCGGCAGGGGCTTTTGACGAGCAGTACTTC.

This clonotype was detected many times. The CDR3 sequence is CASSLRGAPGGYTF. CDR3 DNA: TGTGCCAGCAGTTTAAGGGGGGCGCCGGGAGGCTACACCTTC. This chain links TRBV28 with TRBJ1-2; weak D call: TRBD1 (6 bases). Germline V gene data show CDR1 as MDHEN and CDR2 as SYDVKM. This CDR3 is built from 14 residues. The germline V and J ends were trimmed by 2 bases and 8 bases, with 15 bases remaining between them.

CDR3 in amino acids: CSVEDASYGAFF. For the CDR3, the DNA is TGCAGCGTTGAAGACGCTTCTTATGGGGCTTTCTTT. J is TRBJ1-1 and V is TRBV29-1, with unresolved D. Looked up from germline, CDR1 is SQVTM and CDR2 is ANQGSEA. Deletions cut 0 bases from V and 11 bases from J, with 13 bases between. CDR3 length equals 12 residues.

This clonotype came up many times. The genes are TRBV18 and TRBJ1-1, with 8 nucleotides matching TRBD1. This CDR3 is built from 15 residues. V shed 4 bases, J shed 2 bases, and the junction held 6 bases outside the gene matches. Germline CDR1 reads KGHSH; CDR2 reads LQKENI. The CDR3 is CASSQGQGANTEAFF. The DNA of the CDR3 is TGTGCCAGCTCACAAGGGCAGGGGGCTAACACTGAAGCTTTCTTT.

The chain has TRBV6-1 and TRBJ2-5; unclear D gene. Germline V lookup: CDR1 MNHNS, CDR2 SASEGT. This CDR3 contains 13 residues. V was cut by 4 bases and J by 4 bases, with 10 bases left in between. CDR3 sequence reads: CASSGPVGETQYF. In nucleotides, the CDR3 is TGTGCCAGCAGTGGCCCCGTCGGAGAGACCCAGTACTTC.

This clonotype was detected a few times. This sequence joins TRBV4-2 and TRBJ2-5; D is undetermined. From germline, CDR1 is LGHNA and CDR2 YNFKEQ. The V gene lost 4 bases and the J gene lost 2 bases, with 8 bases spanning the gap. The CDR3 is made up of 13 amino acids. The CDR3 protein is CASSPYQQETQYF. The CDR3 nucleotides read TGTGCCAGCAGCCCCTACCAACAAGAGACCCAGTACTTC.